This T cell receptor (beta chain) was identified in a study of blood T cells in healthy people across ages. In this sample, this clonotype turned up a few times. The CDR3 is 16 amino acids. Germline lookup yields CDR1 ENHRY and CDR2 SYGVKD. V gave up 0 bases and J gave up 7 bases, with 16 bases separating them. It was with a sample-barcoded 5' primer and a J-beta primer mix that a second PCR of about 7 to 12 cycles was run. TCRdb used MiXCR to reprocess the 5' RACE reads, holding one entry per CDR3 protein. Here the sample spans approximately 780,000 distinct CDR3 sequences, around 25% being singletons. These data also featured in a second study, about T cells of mothers and their children.

The sample was blood. The source of this sequence is a boy aged 10-17 years in good health. This chain links TRBV10-3 with TRBJ2-1; D is uncertain. This CDR3 is CAISESTELPLNEQFF. CDR3 sequence (DNA): TGTGCCATCAGTGAGTCGACGGAATTGCCCCTAAATGAGCAGTTCTTC.